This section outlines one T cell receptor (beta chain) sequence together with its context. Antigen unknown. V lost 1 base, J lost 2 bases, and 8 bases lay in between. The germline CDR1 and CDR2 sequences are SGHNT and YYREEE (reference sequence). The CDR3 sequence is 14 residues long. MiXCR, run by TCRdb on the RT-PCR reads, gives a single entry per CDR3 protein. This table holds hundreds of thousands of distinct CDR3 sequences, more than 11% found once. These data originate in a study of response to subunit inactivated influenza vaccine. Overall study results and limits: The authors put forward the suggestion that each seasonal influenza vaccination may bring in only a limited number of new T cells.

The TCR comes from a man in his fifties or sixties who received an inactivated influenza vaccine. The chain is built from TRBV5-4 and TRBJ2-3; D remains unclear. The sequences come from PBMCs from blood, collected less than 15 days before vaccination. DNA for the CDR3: TGTGCCAGCAGCTTGAGGAAACCCACAGATACGCAGTATTTT. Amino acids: CASSLRKPTDTQYF. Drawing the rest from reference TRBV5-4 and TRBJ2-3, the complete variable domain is ETGVTQSPTHLIKTRGQQVTLRCSSQSGHNTVSWYQQALGQGPQFIFQYYREEENGRGNFPPRFSGLQFPNYSSELNVNALELDDSALYLCASSLRKPTDTQYFGPGTRLTVL.